The T cell receptor beta chain described here comes from a study of blood T cell repertoires in COVID-19. The method was immunoSEQ multiplex PCR; TCRdb's version includes in-frame clones alone and lacks a portion of them. The sample holds about 220,000 clones, about four fifths seen once. The study recruited people aged roughly 18 to 95 years across roughly 25 US areas. People in the exposed group encountered a COVID-19 case within 2 weeks before entering the study. The CDR3 contains 16 residues. Germline-derived CDR1 and CDR2 are SGHRS and YFSETQ. The V end was cut by 2 bases, the J end by 1 base, with 15 bases between.

The chain links TRBV5-1 to TRBJ1-1, with D possibly TRBD1 on 5 matching bases. This TCR was sampled from a woman aged 45-59 years who had been exposed to COVID-19. What was sequenced was PBMCs or T cells enriched from blood (not recorded which). CDR3 DNA sequence: TGCGCCAGCAGCTTCGCCAGAAGCCAGGGGAACACTGAAGCTTTCTTT. Amino acids: CASSFARSQGNTEAFF.